Following are 29 T cell receptor beta chains from one sample sequenced in a study of blood T cell repertoires in COVID-19. The table came from immunoSEQ multiplex PCR; TCRdb's copy has only in-frame clones and leaves some out. Among roughly 140,000 clones listed, 80% to 90% were seen once. The sample consisted of peripheral blood. These receptor sequences come from a woman aged 55 to 70 with COVID-19, enrolled during active disease.

The chain's CDR3 is CATSDLKAGNEQFF. The CDR3 DNA is TGTGCCACCAGTGATCTCAAGGCAGGAAATGAGCAGTTCTTC. The rearrangement joins TRBV24-1 to TRBJ2-1; D is ambiguous. Germline CDR1 and CDR2: KGHDR and SFDVKD. V lost 3 bases to trimming and J lost 7 bases, with 12 bases between them. This CDR3 has 14 residues.

This chain connects TRBV5-1 to TRBJ1-5; TRBD1 is a possible D gene (5 bases). The CDR3 length is 15 residues. Germline V gene sequence: CDR1 SGHRS, CDR2 YFSETQ. Trimming removed 4 bases from V and 0 bases from J, with 11 bases in between. CDR3 sequence reads: CASSPGLDSNQPQHF. The CDR3 nucleotides are TGCGCCAGCAGCCCAGGGCTGGATAGCAATCAGCCCCAGCATTTT. The variable domain in full, with the rest retrieved from reference TRBV5-1 and TRBJ1-5, is KAGVTQTPRYLIKTRGQQVTLSCSPISGHRSVSWYQQTPGQGLQFLFEYFSETQRNKGNFPGRFSGRQFSNSRSEMNVSTLELGDSALYLCASSPGLDSNQPQHFGDGTRLSIL.

V usage is TRBV11-2 and J usage is TRBJ2-3, with 7 positions matching TRBD2. V lost 5 bases to trimming and J lost 7 bases; unmatched junction nucleotides: 18. The CDR3 runs to 17 residues. Germline-derived CDR1 and CDR2 are SGHAT and FQNNGV. This CDR3 reads CASSAEGPAGRTYTQYF. The CDR3 nucleotides read TGTGCCAGCAGCGCTGAGGGGCCAGCGGGACGTACATATACGCAGTATTTT.

This chain links TRBV7-3 with TRBJ1-1, with 7 bases identical to TRBD1. CDR1 is SGHTA, CDR2 FQGTGA, per germline. Trimming removed 5 bases from V and 4 bases from J; junction bases left unmatched: 13. The CDR3 has 16 residues. CDR3 protein: CASSEQSGGGGTEAFF. In nucleotides, the CDR3 is TGTGCCAGCAGCGAACAATCAGGGGGAGGAGGCACTGAAGCTTTCTTT.

The count of this clone is one. The CDR3 DNA reads as TGCAGTGGGGGACAGTTCGAAGCTTTCTTT. It specifies CSGGQFEAFF. The chain employs TRBV20-1 and TRBJ1-1; 7 positions agree with TRBD1. V shed 7 bases, J shed 8 bases, and the junction held 4 bases outside the gene matches. CDR1 is DFQATT, CDR2 SNEGSKA, per germline (reference sequence). The CDR3 is 10 residues long.

This rearrangement joins TRBV25-1 to TRBJ1-6, with D possibly being TRBD1 (5 bases). The CDR3 loop spans 15 amino acids. Germline lookup yields CDR1 MGHDK and CDR2 SYGVNS. The germline V and J ends were trimmed by 4 bases and 6 bases, with 13 bases remaining between them. In DNA, the CDR3 is TGTGCCAGCAGTGCCTTCCAGGGTTCTAATTCACCCCTCCACTTT. This codes for CASSAFQGSNSPLHF.

This clone was counted a single time. The CDR3 DNA is TGTGCCAGCAGCCCCGGACAGGAAAACTATGGCTACACCTTC. It is translated as CASSPGQENYGYTF. The chain uses TRBV9 and TRBJ1-2; TRBD1 agrees at 7 bases. The CDR3 is 14 residues long. CDR1 is SGDLS, CDR2 YYNGEE, per germline. V lost 4 bases and J lost 2; bases outside the gene matches: 5.

The V gene is TRBV27, the J gene TRBJ2-3, with 7 bases fitting TRBD2. CDR1 is MNHEY, CDR2 SMNVEV, per germline (reference sequence). V shed 7 bases and J 0 bases; nucleotides not matched to a gene: 10. The CDR3 runs to 16 residues. DNA for the CDR3: TGTGCCAGCACTACTAGCGCTCGGGCGAGCACAGATACGCAGTATTTT. Translating it yields CASTTSARASTDTQYF.

The chain joins TRBV6-5 to TRBJ1-1; D is possibly TRBD1 (6 bases). Germline V CDR1 and CDR2: MNHEY, SVGAGI. The length of the CDR3 is 13 residues. V gave up 6 bases and J gave up 4 bases, with 12 bases separating them. The CDR3 coding sequence is TGTGCCAGCAGACTCAGGGGAGTCACTGAAGCTTTCTTT. Translated, it gives CASRLRGVTEAFF.

This CDR3 is CASSLAGGNRGTGNTIYF. The DNA for the CDR3 is TGTGCCAGCAGCTTGGCAGGGGGAAACAGGGGAACTGGAAACACCATATATTTT. This chain links TRBV5-8 with TRBJ1-3; the match to TRBD1 covers 7 bases. V shed 0 bases and J 2 bases; nucleotides not matched to a gene: 11. Germline assignment: CDR1 SGHTS and CDR2 YDEGEE. This CDR3 is built from 18 residues.

V and J are TRBV19 and TRBJ2-1; D might be TRBD2 (6 bases). Germline V gene lookup returns CDR1 LNHDA and CDR2 SQIVND (reference sequence). CDR3 length: 15 residues. Trimming took off 5 bases at V and 2 bases at J, with 13 bases between the two ends. Here the CDR3 DNA reads TGTGCCAGTAGTCCTCCCGGGACTCCCTACAATGAGCAGTTCTTC. Encoded protein: CASSPPGTPYNEQFF. The variable domain in full, completed from reference TRBV19 and TRBJ2-1, reads DGGITQSPKYLFRKEGQNVTLSCEQNLNHDAMYWYRQDPGQGLRLIYYSQIVNDFQKGDIAEGYSVSREKKESFPLTVTSAQKNPTAFYLCASSPPGTPYNEQFFGPGTRLTVL.

The chain combines TRBV7-9 with TRBJ2-7; 11 bases are shared with TRBD2. Germline loops: CDR1 SEHNR, CDR2 FQNEAQ (reference sequence). J gave up 2 bases and V 5 bases, and 5 bases lay outside the gene matches. The CDR3 consists of 15 residues. CDR3 nucleotide sequence: TGTGCCAGCAGCCCGACTAGCGGGACAACCTACGAGCAGTACTTC. This sequence encodes CASSPTSGTTYEQYF.

The V call is TRBV19, the J call TRBJ1-6; no definite D call. The germline V and J ends were trimmed by 3 bases and 11 bases, with 11 bases remaining between them. The CDR3 runs to 13 residues. Germline-derived CDR1 and CDR2 are LNHDA and SQIVND (reference sequence). CDR3 bases: TGTGCCAGTAGTATCGCATCGAGGGCACCCCTCCACTTT. As protein: CASSIASRAPLHF. The variable domain in full, with the rest retrieved from reference TRBV19 and TRBJ1-6, is DGGITQSPKYLFRKEGQNVTLSCEQNLNHDAMYWYRQDPGQGLRLIYYSQIVNDFQKGDIAEGYSVSREKKESFPLTVTSAQKNPTAFYLCASSIASRAPLHFGNGTRLTVT.

V is TRBV11-3 and J is TRBJ2-1, with D possibly TRBD1 on 5 matching bases. V was cut by 4 bases and J by 3 bases, with 7 bases left in between. The germline CDR1 and CDR2 sequences are SGHNT and YENEEA. CDR3 size: 13 residues. This CDR3 is CASSSDSYNEQFF. For the CDR3, the DNA is TGTGCCAGCAGCTCAGACAGCTACAATGAGCAGTTCTTC.

The genes are TRBV7-9 and TRBJ2-2; 7 positions match TRBD1. Per germline, CDR1 SEHNR and CDR2 FQNEAQ (reference sequence). The V and J ends lost 0 bases and 4 bases, in that order; junction bases with no gene match: 11. The CDR3 consists of 18 residues. In nucleotides, the CDR3 is TGTGCCAGCAGCTTAGCGCAACAGGGGATCCCAAGCACCGGGGAGCTGTTTTTT. Protein product: CASSLAQQGIPSTGELFF.

V and J are TRBV27 and TRBJ2-1, with D unresolved. The V gene's germline CDR1 is MNHEY and CDR2 SMNVEV (reference sequence). Trimming left V 3 bases short and J 9 bases short, with 12 bases between. This CDR3 is built from 13 residues. The CDR3 DNA reads TGTGCCAGCAGTTTTATAGGTTCGGGTGAGCAGTTCTTC. Encoded protein: CASSFIGSGEQFF.

The chain couples TRBV28 to TRBJ1-5; a possible D gene is TRBD1 (5 bases). V was trimmed by 4 bases and J by 11 bases, leaving 15 bases between them. Germline assignment: CDR1 MDHEN and CDR2 SYDVKM. This CDR3 spans 13 amino acids. The CDR3 here is CASSSGPHMAQHF. The DNA of the CDR3 is TGTGCCAGCAGTTCAGGGCCCCACATGGCCCAGCATTTT.

This clone was found once. The chain joins TRBV18 to TRBJ2-3; TRBD2 aligns across 9 bases. Looked up from germline, CDR1 is KGHSH and CDR2 is LQKENI. Trimming removed 2 bases from V and 0 bases from J; junction bases left unmatched: 0. The CDR3 consists of 15 residues. The CDR3 DNA follows: TGTGCCAGCTCACCAACTAGCGGGAGCACAGATACGCAGTATTTT. This translates into CASSPTSGSTDTQYF.

The chain uses TRBV4-2 and TRBJ2-7; weak D call: TRBD1 (5 bases). The CDR3 runs to 15 residues. Trimming took 1 base from V and 2 from J, leaving 12 bases between them. Germline V gene lookup returns CDR1 LGHNA and CDR2 YNFKEQ. The CDR3 loop reads CASSQGAGPTYEQYV. The CDR3 DNA reads as TGTGCCAGCAGCCAAGGGGCAGGGCCAACCTACGAGCAGTACGTC.

The J gene is TRBJ1-4, the V gene TRBV2, with D unresolved. The CDR3 runs to 14 residues. Germline lookup yields CDR1 SNHLY and CDR2 FYNNEI. The V end lost 7 bases, the J end lost 0 bases, and 9 bases lay between the germline ends. In nucleotides, the CDR3 is TGTGCCAGCAAGGACTTACCAACTAATGAAAAACTGTTTTTT. As protein: CASKDLPTNEKLFF.

The rearrangement links TRBV6-5 to TRBJ1-3, with 9 bases lining up with TRBD1. There are 14 residues in the CDR3. CDR1 MNHEY and CDR2 SVGAGI come from the germline V gene. Germline trimming cut 6 bases from V and 2 bases from J; bases unmatched to any gene: 2. CDR3 amino acids: CASRGQGTGNTIYF. CDR3 nucleotides: TGTGCCAGCAGAGGACAGGGGACTGGAAACACCATATATTTT.

The chain combines TRBV5-6 with TRBJ2-5, with D hard to call. This CDR3 region has 15 residues. Germline CDR1 reads SGHDT; CDR2 reads YYEEEE. V shed 1 base and J shed 0 bases, with 10 bases lying between them. The CDR3 coding sequence is TGTGCCAGCAGCTTGAAGGCAGACTACCAAGAGACCCAGTACTTC. It specifies CASSLKADYQETQYF.

This chain links TRBV29-1 with TRBJ2-2; a weak D match, TRBD1 (6 bases). In germline, CDR1 is SQVTM, CDR2 ANQGSEA. This CDR3 has 14 residues. V shed 5 bases and J shed 3 bases, with 13 bases lying between them. CDR3 sequence reads: CSVLQGPDTGELFF. Written as DNA, the CDR3 is TGCAGCGTTCTACAGGGCCCGGACACCGGGGAGCTGTTTTTT.

The chain recombines TRBV6-5 with TRBJ2-7; the D gene is possibly TRBD1 (5 bases). The length of the CDR3 is 12 residues. V was pared by 8 bases and J by 7 bases, with 15 bases between. Germline values: CDR1 MNHEY, CDR2 SVGAGI. CDR3 in amino acids: CASRFQGGEQYF. CDR3 coding DNA: TGTGCCAGCCGCTTTCAGGGTGGGGAGCAGTACTTC.

V usage is TRBV6-5 and J usage is TRBJ1-5; no clear D. Germline V gene data show CDR1 as MNHEY and CDR2 as SVGAGI. This CDR3 contains 15 residues. V lost 4 bases and J 2 bases, leaving 12 bases between the germline ends. CDR3 region: CASSSWETGNQPQHF. CDR3 in DNA: TGTGCCAGCAGTTCCTGGGAGACGGGCAATCAGCCCCAGCATTTT.

The chain joins TRBV5-8 to TRBJ1-2; D is possibly TRBD1 (6 bases). Per germline, CDR1 SGHTS and CDR2 YDEGEE. The V end was cut by 4 bases, the J end by 5 bases, with 15 bases between. The CDR3 runs to 14 residues. CDR3 sequence: CASSRPGTPYGYTF. Written as DNA, the CDR3 is TGTGCCAGCAGCCGACCCGGGACACCTTATGGCTACACCTTC.

This clone was counted once. The rearrangement joins TRBV6-6 to TRBJ1-1; 9 bases match TRBD1. The germline gives CDR1 MNHNY, CDR2 SVGAGI (reference sequence). The CDR3 consists of 14 residues. The V and J ends lost 5 bases and 1 base, in that order; junction bases with no gene match: 2. The CDR3 nucleotides read TGTGCCAGCAGTGGGGGACAGGGGAACACTGAAGCTTTCTTT. Encoded protein: CASSGGQGNTEAFF.

The rearrangement links TRBV24-1 to TRBJ2-2, with 7 bases that match TRBD1. The CDR3 is 16 residues long. The trim removed 4 bases at V and 5 bases at J, leaving 9 bases unmatched. Germline loops: CDR1 KGHDR, CDR2 SFDVKD. CDR3 protein: CATSDRTGGRTGELFF. The CDR3 DNA follows: TGTGCCACCAGTGACCGGACAGGAGGACGGACCGGGGAGCTGTTTTTT.

The chain links TRBV9 to TRBJ2-1; 15 bases are shared with TRBD2. The ends lost 4 bases at V and 10 bases at J; junction bases unmatched: 6. There are 15 residues in the CDR3. In germline, CDR1 is SGDLS, CDR2 YYNGEE. The CDR3 DNA is TGTGCCAGCAGCCCCCGGACTAGCGGGAGGGCCGAGCAGTTCTTC. It specifies CASSPRTSGRAEQFF.